A selection of T cell receptor beta chains follows, all from one sample in a study of T cell responses to AZD1222 COVID-19 vaccine. Sequenced by immunoSEQ multiplex PCR; TCRdb stores in-frame clones only, minus some. The profile shows about 120,000 clones, about 88% of them singletons. The input for sequencing was peripheral blood, taken 28 days after the second AZD1222 dose. All receptors derive from an adult who received the AZD1222 COVID-19 vaccine. Each CDR3 is given with its conserved first and last residue. A D gene is named only where the DNA matches it firmly. Not all rows give a size; the values are once, few, many and, for expanded clones, a class.

j_call v_call d_call clone_size cdr3_aa cdr3_nt
TRBJ2-3 TRBV7-2 TRBD2 NA CASRPPGLAGGGDTQYF TGTGCCAGCAGACCCCCGGGACTAGCGGGGGGTGGAGATACGCAGTATTTT
TRBJ2-1 TRBV2 NA NA CASSGQSYNEQFF TGTGCCAGCAGTGGACAGTCCTACAATGAGCAGTTCTTC
TRBJ1-1 TRBV5-5 NA NA CASTGFEGSVVDTEAFF TGTGCCAGCACCGGGTTTGAGGGGAGCGTTGTGGACACTGAAGCTTTCTTT
TRBJ1-2 TRBV9 NA NA CASSAGHNNYGYTF TGTGCCAGCAGCGCGGGACACAATAACTATGGCTACACCTTC
TRBJ2-2 TRBV2 TRBD1 NA CASSTLPGQPNTGELFF TGTGCCAGCAGTACATTACCGGGACAGCCGAACACCGGGGAGCTGTTTTTT
TRBJ2-7 TRBV30 NA few CAWSGQSYEQYF TGTGCCTGGAGTGGCCAGTCCTACGAGCAGTACTTC
TRBJ1-3 TRBV2 TRBD1 NA CASSEWGTGSSGNTIYF TGTGCCAGCAGTGAATGGGGGACAGGGAGCTCTGGAAACACCATATATTTT
TRBJ2-7 TRBV28 NA NA CASSLLRANYEQYF TGTGCCAGCTCCCTACTTCGGGCGAATTACGAGCAGTACTTC
TRBJ1-4 TRBV28 NA NA CASSLTYSGTNEKLFF TGTGCCAGCAGTCTTACTTACTCAGGGACTAATGAAAAACTGTTTTTT
TRBJ1-2 TRBV18 NA NA CASSQQGSDGYTF TGTGCCAGCTCACAACAGGGATCAGATGGCTACACCTTC
TRBJ2-7 TRBV7-2 NA NA CASSKPPGDLREQYF TGTGCCAGCAGCAAACCCCCCGGGGATCTCCGCGAGCAGTACTTC
TRBJ2-7 TRBV23-1 TRBD2 once CASPLGTKYF TGCGCCAGTCCGTTGGGGACTAAGTACTTC
TRBJ1-2 TRBV24-1 NA NA CATSDAGNGYTF TGTGCCACCAGTGATGCGGGGAATGGCTACACCTTC
TRBJ1-6 TRBV7-9 TRBD1 NA CASSNRGLLSPLHF TGTGCCAGCAGCAACAGGGGGCTCCTTTCACCCCTCCACTTT
TRBJ1-6 TRBV7-3 NA NA CASSPLQGSNSPLHF TGTGCCAGCAGCCCTTTGCAGGGGTCCAATTCACCCCTCCACTTT
TRBJ2-7 TRBV23-1 NA NA CASSYATGYEQYF TGCGCCAGCAGTTACGCTACAGGGTACGAGCAGTACTTC
TRBJ2-5 TRBV5-1 TRBD2 NA CASSLGLAVETQYF TGCGCCAGCAGCTTGGGACTAGCCGTAGAGACCCAGTACTTC
TRBJ2-1 TRBV11-1 NA NA CASSFLWGNEQFF TGTGCCAGCAGCTTCTTATGGGGCAATGAGCAGTTCTTC
TRBJ1-1 TRBV23-1 NA NA CASSLNQRVEGGVNTEAFF TGCGCCAGCAGTCTTAACCAGAGGGTGGAGGGGGGCGTGAACACTGAAGCTTTCTTT
TRBJ2-3 TRBV27 NA few CASKGSVGRTSTDTQYF TGTGCCAGCAAGGGGAGTGTGGGCAGAACTAGCACAGATACGCAGTATTTT
TRBJ2-1 TRBV19 TRBD1 NA CATSDRGRGYNEQFF TGTGCCACTTCAGACAGGGGGCGCGGCTACAATGAGCAGTTCTTC
TRBJ1-3 TRBV7-2 NA NA CASSQTWAGNTIYF TGTGCCAGCAGCCAAACATGGGCCGGAAACACCATATATTTT
TRBJ1-1 TRBV6-2/TRBV6-3 NA NA CASSPQGAEAFF TGTGCCAGCAGTCCACAGGGAGCTGAAGCTTTCTTT
TRBJ1-2 TRBV7-2 NA NA CASSLGQIYGYTF TGTGCCAGCAGCTTAGGTCAGATCTATGGCTACACCTTC
TRBJ1-5 TRBV7-6 NA NA CASSLPALGYNLNQPQHF TGTGCCAGCAGCTTACCCGCCCTGGGGTACAATTTGAATCAGCCCCAGCATTTT
TRBJ1-2 TRBV28 NA NA CASTHSGAGGYTF TGTGCCAGCACTCACAGTGGGGCTGGTGGCTACACCTTC
TRBJ2-7 TRBV2 TRBD2 NA CASRVGERGAYEQYF TGTGCCAGCAGGGTGGGGGAGCGGGGGGCCTACGAGCAGTACTTC
TRBJ1-1 TRBV11-3 TRBD1 NA CASSPGGGSGTEAFF TGTGCCAGCAGCCCAGGGGGGGGGTCGGGCACTGAAGCTTTCTTT
TRBJ1-1 TRBV18 NA NA CASSPGGMNTEAFF TGTGCCAGCTCACCAGGGGGAATGAACACTGAAGCTTTCTTT
TRBJ1-1 TRBV28 NA NA CASRGSGRGAFF TGTGCCAGCAGGGGGAGCGGAAGGGGAGCTTTCTTT
TRBJ2-3 TRBV11-2 NA few CASSSRDLATDTQYF TGTGCCAGCAGCTCGAGGGATCTAGCGACAGATACGCAGTATTTT
TRBJ1-5 TRBV6-2/TRBV6-3 TRBD1 once CASSYRTGQGAAQPQHF TGTGCCAGCAGTTACCGGACCGGACAGGGGGCGGCCCAGCCCCAGCATTTT
TRBJ2-3 TRBV4-3 NA NA CASSQGWRGDNTQYF TGCGCCAGCAGCCAAGGGTGGCGGGGCGATAATACGCAGTATTTT
TRBJ1-2 TRBV19 TRBD1 NA CASSPQGTAFSYTF TGTGCCAGTAGCCCACAGGGGACCGCTTTCAGCTACACCTTC
TRBJ1-4 TRBV4-2 NA NA CASSLTGTEKLFF TGTGCCAGCAGCCTCACAGGGACGGAAAAACTGTTTTTT
TRBJ2-1 TRBV6-2/TRBV6-3 TRBD1 NA CASSWGTGYNEQFF TGTGCCAGCAGTTGGGGGACAGGGTACAATGAGCAGTTCTTC
TRBJ2-6 TRBV28 TRBD2 NA CASSLSAGGAGANVLTF TGTGCCAGCAGTTTATCAGCGGGGGGCGCTGGGGCCAACGTCCTGACTTTC